This T cell receptor beta chain came from a study of cytomegalovirus exposure and HLA in healthy donors. Study in general: HLA-typed donors contributed some 77 million unique TCRs, which were held in an early data release.

The CDR3 covers 14 residues. The trim removed 8 bases at V and 5 bases at J, leaving 4 bases unmatched. The V gene's germline CDR1 is SNHLY and CDR2 FYNNEI. Note on this clone: Its antigen is unidentified. The sample has other DNA sequences that encode this CDR3 too.

Points from the study as a whole: Evidence from a later analysis indicated that most CMV-associated TCR beta chains looked HLA-restricted. Common viral pathogens seemed, in a later analysis, to connect with several of the most significant clusters.

The PCR was carried out with 60 Vbeta primers and 13 Jbeta primers. Only in-frame clones appear in the TCRdb table, and some are missing; sequencing was by immunoSEQ multiplex PCR. The sample lists some 170,000 clones, over 70% seen once, with 2.9% in the top ten. Sequenced: PBMCs. This TCR derives from a male donor in good health and CMV-seronegative. This chain connects TRBV2 to TRBJ2-2; 11 bases fit TRBD1. The CDR3 region is CASRGTGGTGELFF. The CDR3 DNA reads TGTGCCAGCCGAGGGACAGGGGGGACCGGGGAGCTGTTTTTT. The full variable domain, its missing parts supplied by reference TRBV2 and TRBJ2-2, is EPEVTQTPSHQVTQMGQEVILRCVPISNHLYFYWYRQILGQKVEFLVSFYNNEISEKSEIFDDQFSVERPDGSNFTLKIRSTKLEDSAMYFCASRGTGGTGELFFGEGSRLTVL.